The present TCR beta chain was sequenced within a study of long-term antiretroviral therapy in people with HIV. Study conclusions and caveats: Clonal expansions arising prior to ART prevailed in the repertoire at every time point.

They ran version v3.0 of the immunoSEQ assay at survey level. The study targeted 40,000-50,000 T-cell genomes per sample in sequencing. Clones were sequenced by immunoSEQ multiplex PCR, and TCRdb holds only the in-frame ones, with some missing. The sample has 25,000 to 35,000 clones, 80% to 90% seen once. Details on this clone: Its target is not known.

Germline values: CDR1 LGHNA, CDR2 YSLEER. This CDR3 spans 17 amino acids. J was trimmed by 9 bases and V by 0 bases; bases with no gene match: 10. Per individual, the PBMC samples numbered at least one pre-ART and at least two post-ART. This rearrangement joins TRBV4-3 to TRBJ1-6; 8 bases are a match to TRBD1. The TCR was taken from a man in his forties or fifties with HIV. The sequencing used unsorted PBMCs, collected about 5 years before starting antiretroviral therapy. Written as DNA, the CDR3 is TGCGCCAGCAGCCAAGATCCAGTAGGACAGGGTTTTTCACCCCTCCACTTT. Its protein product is CASSQDPVGQGFSPLHF.